This paragraph covers one T cell receptor (beta chain) sequence. Trimming shortened V by 6 bases and J by 8 bases, and 13 bases separated the two germline ends. The V gene's germline CDR1 is SNHLY and CDR2 FYNNEI. The CDR3 totals 12 residues. These data come from a study of blood T cell repertoires in COVID-19. Looking at the study overall: Samples representing acute and convalescent COVID-19 were sourced from the United States, Italy and Spain.

TCRdb's table, derived via immunoSEQ multiplex PCR, lists solely in-frame clones and lacks some. The data show around 420,000 clones, with 70% to 90% seen just once and around 2.1% held by the top ten. The receptor was derived from a woman between 40 and 50 years old with acute COVID-19. Sequencing input: PBMCs or T cells enriched from blood (not recorded which). The V call is TRBV2, the J call TRBJ1-1; D gene uncertain. The CDR3: CASRESGAEAFF. CDR3 DNA: TGTGCCAGCAGGGAGTCCGGAGCCGAAGCTTTCTTT.